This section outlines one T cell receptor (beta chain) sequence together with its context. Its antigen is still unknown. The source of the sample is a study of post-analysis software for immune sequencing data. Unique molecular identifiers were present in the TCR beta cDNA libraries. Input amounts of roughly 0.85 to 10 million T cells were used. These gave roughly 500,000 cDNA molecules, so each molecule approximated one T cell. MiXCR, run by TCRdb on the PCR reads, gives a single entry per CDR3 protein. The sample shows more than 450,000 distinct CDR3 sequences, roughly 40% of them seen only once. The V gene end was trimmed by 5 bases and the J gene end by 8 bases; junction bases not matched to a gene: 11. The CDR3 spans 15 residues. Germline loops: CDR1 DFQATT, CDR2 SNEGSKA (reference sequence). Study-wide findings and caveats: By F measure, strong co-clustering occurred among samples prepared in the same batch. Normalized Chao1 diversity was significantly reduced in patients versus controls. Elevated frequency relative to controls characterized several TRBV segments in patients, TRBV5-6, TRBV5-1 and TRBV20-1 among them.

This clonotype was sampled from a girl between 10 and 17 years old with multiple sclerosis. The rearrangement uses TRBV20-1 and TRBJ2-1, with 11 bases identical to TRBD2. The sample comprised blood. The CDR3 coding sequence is TGCAGTGCTTTAACCCCTAGCGGGGGGCCCCATGAGCAGTTCTTC. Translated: CSALTPSGGPHEQFF.